Given below is one T cell receptor (beta chain) in context. A junction boundary mismatches the germline segment, possibly from a read error. Clones were sequenced by immunoSEQ multiplex PCR, and TCRdb holds only the in-frame ones, with some missing. The data contain about 180,000 clones, more than 75% of them singletons. The data originate from a study of blood T cell repertoires in COVID-19. Study details: COVID-19 samples, acute and convalescent, were from the United States, Italy and Spain.

CDR3 length: 13 residues. Germline loops: CDR1 MNHNS, CDR2 SASEGT. Material: peripheral blood. V and J are TRBV6-1 and TRBJ2-4, with TRBD1 matching 8 bases. This sequence originates from a person aged 65-85 years with COVID-19, enrolled during active disease. The CDR3 coding sequence is TGTGCCAGCAGTGAAACAGCAGGGGGCGGGATGACCTTC. It is translated as CASSETAGGGMTF.